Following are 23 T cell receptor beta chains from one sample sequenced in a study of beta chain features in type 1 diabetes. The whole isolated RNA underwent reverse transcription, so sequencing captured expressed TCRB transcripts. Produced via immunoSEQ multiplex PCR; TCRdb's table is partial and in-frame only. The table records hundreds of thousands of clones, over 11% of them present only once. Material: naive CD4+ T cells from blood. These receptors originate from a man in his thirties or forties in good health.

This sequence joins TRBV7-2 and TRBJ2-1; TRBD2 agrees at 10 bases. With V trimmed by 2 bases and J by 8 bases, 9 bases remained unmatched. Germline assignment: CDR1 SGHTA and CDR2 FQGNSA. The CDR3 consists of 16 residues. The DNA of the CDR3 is TGTGCCAGCAGCTTATCCATAGCGGGGGGAGCATATGAGCAGTTCTTC. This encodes CASSLSIAGGAYEQFF.

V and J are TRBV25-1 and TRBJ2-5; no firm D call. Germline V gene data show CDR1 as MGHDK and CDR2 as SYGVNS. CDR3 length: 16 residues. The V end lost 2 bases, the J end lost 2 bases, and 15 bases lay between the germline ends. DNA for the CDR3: TGTGCCAGCAGTGAAATGGGCCGTGTGTCGCAAGAGACCCAGTACTTC. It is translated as CASSEMGRVSQETQYF.

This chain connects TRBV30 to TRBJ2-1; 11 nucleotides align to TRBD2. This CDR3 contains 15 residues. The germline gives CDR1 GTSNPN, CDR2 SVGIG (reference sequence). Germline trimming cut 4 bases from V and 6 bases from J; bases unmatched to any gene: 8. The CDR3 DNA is TGTGCCTGGACCTTAGCGGGAGGGTTTAGCAATGAGCAGTTCTTC. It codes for CAWTLAGGFSNEQFF.

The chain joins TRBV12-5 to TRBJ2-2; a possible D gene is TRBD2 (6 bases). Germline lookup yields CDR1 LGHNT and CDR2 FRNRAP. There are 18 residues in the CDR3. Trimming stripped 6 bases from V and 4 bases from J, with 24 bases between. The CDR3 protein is CASGQPSSAYRGTGELFF. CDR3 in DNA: TGTGCTAGTGGGCAACCCTCTAGCGCCTACCGAGGCACCGGGGAGCTGTTTTTT.

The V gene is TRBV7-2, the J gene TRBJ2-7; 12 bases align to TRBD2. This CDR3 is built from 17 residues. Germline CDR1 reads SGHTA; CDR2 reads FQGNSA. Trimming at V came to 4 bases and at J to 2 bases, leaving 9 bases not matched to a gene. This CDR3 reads CASSSRLAGEHPYEQYF. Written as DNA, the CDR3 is TGTGCCAGCAGCTCAAGACTAGCGGGGGAGCACCCCTACGAGCAGTACTTC.

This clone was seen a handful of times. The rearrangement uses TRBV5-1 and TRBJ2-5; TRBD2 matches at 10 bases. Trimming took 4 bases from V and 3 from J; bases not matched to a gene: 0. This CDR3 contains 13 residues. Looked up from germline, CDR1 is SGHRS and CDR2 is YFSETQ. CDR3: CASSGTSEETQYF. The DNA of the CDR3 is TGCGCCAGCAGCGGGACTAGCGAAGAGACCCAGTACTTC.

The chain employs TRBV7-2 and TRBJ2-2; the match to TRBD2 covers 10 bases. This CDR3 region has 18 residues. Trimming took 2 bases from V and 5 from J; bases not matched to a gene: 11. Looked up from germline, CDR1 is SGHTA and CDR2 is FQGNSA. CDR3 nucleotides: TGTGCCAGCAGCTTAAACCCGTTGGGACTAGCGTCAACCGGGGAGCTGTTTTTT. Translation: CASSLNPLGLASTGELFF.

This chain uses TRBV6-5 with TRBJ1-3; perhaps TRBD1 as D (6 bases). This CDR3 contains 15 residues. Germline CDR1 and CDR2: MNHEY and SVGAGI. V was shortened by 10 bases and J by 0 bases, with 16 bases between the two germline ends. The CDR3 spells CATRRQVASGNTIYF. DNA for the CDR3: TGTGCCACCCGACGACAGGTAGCCTCTGGAAACACCATATATTTT.

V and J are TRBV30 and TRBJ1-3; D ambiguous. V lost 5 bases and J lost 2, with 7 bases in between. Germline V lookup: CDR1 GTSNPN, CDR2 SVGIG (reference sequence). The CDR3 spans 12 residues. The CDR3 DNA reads TGTGCCTGGGCCGACGCTGGAAACACCATATATTTT. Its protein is CAWADAGNTIYF. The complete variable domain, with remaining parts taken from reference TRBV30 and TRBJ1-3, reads SQTIHQWPATLVQPVGSPLSLECTVEGTSNPNLYWYRQAAGRGLQLLFYSVGIGQISSEVPQNLSASRPQDRQFILSSKKLLLSDSGFYLCAWADAGNTIYFGEGSWLTVV.

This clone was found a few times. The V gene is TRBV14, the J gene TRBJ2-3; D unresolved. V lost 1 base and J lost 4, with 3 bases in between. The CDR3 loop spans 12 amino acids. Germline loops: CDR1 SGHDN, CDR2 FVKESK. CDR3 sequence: CASSQAADTQYF. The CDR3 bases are TGTGCCAGCAGCCAAGCTGCAGATACGCAGTATTTT.

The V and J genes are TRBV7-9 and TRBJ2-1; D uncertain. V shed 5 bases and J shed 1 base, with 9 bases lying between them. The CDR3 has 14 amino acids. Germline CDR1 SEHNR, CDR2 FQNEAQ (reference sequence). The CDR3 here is CASSKSASYNEQFF. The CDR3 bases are TGTGCCAGCAGCAAATCTGCATCCTACAATGAGCAGTTCTTC.

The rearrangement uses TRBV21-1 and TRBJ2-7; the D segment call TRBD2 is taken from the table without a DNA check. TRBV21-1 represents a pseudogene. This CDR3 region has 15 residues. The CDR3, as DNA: TGTGCCAGCTGGAGTAGCGGGAGGGGCCCCTACGAGCAGTACGTC. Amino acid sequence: CASWSSGRGPYEQYV.

The CDR3 coding sequence is TGTGCCAGCAGCTCCGGACCCCGCCGCGCCCCTCGCAATGAGCAGTTCTTC. Amino acid sequence: CASSSGPRRAPRNEQFF. V gene TRBV11-1 combines with J gene TRBJ2-1; D unclear. The germline V gene encodes CDR1 SGHAT and CDR2 FQDESV (reference sequence). The CDR3 covers 17 residues. Trimming left V 4 bases short and J 6 bases short, with 22 bases between.

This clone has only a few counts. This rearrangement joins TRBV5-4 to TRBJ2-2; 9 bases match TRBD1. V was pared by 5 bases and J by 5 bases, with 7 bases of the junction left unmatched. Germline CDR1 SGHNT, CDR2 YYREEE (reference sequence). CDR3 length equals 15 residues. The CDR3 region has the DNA TGTGCCAGCAGTTCGACAGGGGGTAGGACCGGGGAGCTGTTTTTT. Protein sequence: CASSSTGGRTGELFF.

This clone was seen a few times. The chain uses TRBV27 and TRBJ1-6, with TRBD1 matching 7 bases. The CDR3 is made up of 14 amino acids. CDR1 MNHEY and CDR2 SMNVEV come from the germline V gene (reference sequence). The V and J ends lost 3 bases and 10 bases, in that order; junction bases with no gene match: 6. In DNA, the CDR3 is TGTGCCAGCAGTTTCACAGGGGCGGCGTCACCCCTCCACTTT. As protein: CASSFTGAASPLHF.

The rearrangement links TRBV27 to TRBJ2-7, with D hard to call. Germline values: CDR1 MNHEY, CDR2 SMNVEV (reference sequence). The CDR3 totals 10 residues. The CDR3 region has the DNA TGTGCCAGCAGTGCCGGGCCTCCATCCGTC. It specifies CASSAGPPSV.

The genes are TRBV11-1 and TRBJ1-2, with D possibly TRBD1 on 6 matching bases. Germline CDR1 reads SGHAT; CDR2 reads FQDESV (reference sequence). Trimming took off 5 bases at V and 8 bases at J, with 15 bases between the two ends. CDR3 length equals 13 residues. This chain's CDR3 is CASSPIPTGGYTF. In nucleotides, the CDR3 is TGTGCCAGCAGCCCAATTCCGACAGGCGGCTACACCTTC.

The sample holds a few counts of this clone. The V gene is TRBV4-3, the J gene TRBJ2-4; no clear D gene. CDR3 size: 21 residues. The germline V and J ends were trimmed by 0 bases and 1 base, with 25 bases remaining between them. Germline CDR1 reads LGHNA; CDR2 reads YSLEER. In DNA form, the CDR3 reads TGCGCCAGCAGCCAAGAGGGGTTAACCTCTTTGAGTGAGGTGGCCAAAAACATTCAGTACTTC. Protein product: CASSQEGLTSLSEVAKNIQYF.

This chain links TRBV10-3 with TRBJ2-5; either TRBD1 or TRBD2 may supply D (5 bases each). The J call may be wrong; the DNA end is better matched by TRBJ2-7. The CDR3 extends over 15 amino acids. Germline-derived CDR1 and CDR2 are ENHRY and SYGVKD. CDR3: CAISDLGLGPYEQYF. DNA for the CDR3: TGTGCCATCAGTGACCTAGGTTTGGGACCCTACGAGCAGTACTTC.

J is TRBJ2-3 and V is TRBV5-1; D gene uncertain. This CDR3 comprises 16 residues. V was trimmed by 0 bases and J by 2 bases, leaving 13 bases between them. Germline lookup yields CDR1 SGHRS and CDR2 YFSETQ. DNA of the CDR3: TGCGCCAGCAGCTTGGAACTTAGCACGGACACAGATACGCAGTATTTT. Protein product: CASSLELSTDTDTQYF.

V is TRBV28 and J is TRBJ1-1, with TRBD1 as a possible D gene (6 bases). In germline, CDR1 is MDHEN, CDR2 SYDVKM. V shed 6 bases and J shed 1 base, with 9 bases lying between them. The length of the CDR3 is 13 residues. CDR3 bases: TGTGCCAGCAGGCCGGGACAGAACACTGAAGCTTTCTTT. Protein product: CASRPGQNTEAFF.

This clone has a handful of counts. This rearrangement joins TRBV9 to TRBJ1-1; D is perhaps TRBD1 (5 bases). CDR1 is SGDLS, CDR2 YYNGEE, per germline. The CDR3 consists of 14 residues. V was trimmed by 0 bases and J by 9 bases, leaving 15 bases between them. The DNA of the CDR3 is TGTGCCAGCAGCGTAGAAGAGTGGGGCAGGAAAGCTTTCTTT. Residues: CASSVEEWGRKAFF.

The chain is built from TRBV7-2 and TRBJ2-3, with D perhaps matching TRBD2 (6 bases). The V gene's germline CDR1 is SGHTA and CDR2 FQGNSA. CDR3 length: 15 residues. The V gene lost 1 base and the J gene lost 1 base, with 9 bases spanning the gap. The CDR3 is CASSLVGSGTDTQYF. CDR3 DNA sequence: TGTGCCAGCAGCTTAGTCGGGAGTGGCACAGATACGCAGTATTTT.